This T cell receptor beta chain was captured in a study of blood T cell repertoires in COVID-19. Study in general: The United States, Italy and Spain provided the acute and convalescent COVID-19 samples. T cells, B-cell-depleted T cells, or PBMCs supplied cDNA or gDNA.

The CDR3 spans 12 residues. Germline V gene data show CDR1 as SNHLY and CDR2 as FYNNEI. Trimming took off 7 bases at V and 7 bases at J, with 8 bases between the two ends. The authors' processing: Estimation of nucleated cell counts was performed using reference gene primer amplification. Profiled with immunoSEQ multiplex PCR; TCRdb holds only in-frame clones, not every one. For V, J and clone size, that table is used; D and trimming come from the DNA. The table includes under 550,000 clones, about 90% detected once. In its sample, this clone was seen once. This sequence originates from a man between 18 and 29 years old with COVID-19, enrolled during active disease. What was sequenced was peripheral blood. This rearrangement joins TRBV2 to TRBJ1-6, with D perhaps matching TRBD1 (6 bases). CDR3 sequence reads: CASTRGNSPLHF. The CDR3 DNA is TGTGCCAGCACCAGGGGAAATTCACCCCTCCACTTT.